The entry below describes one T cell receptor beta chain. The antigen this receptor binds is unknown. Within one base of it there is no much larger clone, and no base qualities were kept. Whole blood was collected in K2EDTA tubes by collaborating institutions according to the institutions' own protocols. For TCRbeta analysis, collaborators shipped samples in one of three forms: frozen whole blood, isolated PBMCs, or DNA extracted from either of those sample types. The data were taken from a study of blood T cell repertoires in COVID-19 (dated by TCRdb to 2019 to 2021). Looking at the study overall: Collaborator samples came from the United States, Italy and Spain and covered acute and convalescent phases of COVID-19. The dataset comprised deeply sampled blood TCRbeta repertoires from subjects exposed to, actively infected with, or recovered from COVID-19. HLA class I and class II types, where available, came from metadata supplied by the sample provider rather than from assay-based typing. Sample metadata almost always included a de-identified subject ID, COVID-19 status, age in years and sex. The repertoires were released in a freely available public database intended as a resource for research on the immune response to SARS-CoV-2. The material from the prospective study consisted of cDNA or gDNA derived from T cells, B-cell-depleted T cells, or PBMCs. The samples were drawn from the first 160 participants of the ongoing ImmuneRACE study and from 1,254 subjects provided by 6 global collaborators.

V was cut back by 2 bases and J by 0 bases, leaving a gap of 17 bases between them. CDR1 and CDR2 (KGHSH, LQKENI) derive from the germline V gene. The CDR3 sequence holds 18 residues, the cysteine and phenylalanine included. Left in the record is the CDR3 DNA by itself, 54 bases read in frame from the first base. General study outcomes and caveats: The amount of clinical and demographic metadata varied by source and participant and was provided uncurated.

TCRbeta CDR3 regions were amplified from genomic DNA using the immunoSEQ Assay, a bias-controlled multiplex PCR. In the paper's pipeline: The number of nucleated cells in each sample was estimated from the amplification of reference gene primers within the assay. To quantify the absolute abundance of each unique TCRbeta CDR3 rearrangement, sequence reads were collapsed and filtered. For each sample, productive Simpson clonality was calculated as the square root of Simpson's diversity index across productive rearrangements. TCRdb's version of the immuneACCESS table is confined to in-frame rearrangements and falls short of the full clone set. An unresolved V gene accounts for under half of the shortfall where checked; the remainder is of unknown origin. V and J calls and clone size are copied from that table; D and trimming were computed from the DNA. The table for this sample lists 120,000 to 150,000 clones; around four fifths of them were counted only once. The top ten hold nearly 3% of the sample.

The chain was built from TRBV18 and TRBJ1-5; the best D guess is TRBD1, with 5 bases matching. This sequence was found in a woman aged 40 to 50 with active or convalescent COVID-19. The sample consisted of peripheral blood. The nucleotides are TGTGCCAGCTCACCATTCATCGGGGGTGGAGATAGCAATCAGCCCCAGCATTTT. Its amino acids are CASSPFIGGGDSNQPQHF.